The entry below gives a single T cell receptor (beta chain) sequence along with its context. The TCR alpha and TCR beta cDNA libraries, bearing sample barcodes and UMIs, were generated by 5'RACE using constant-segment primers. MiXCR was run by TCRdb on the 5' RACE reads, yielding one entry per CDR3 protein. The sample lists 400,000 to 500,000 distinct CDR3 sequences; about 19% were seen once. These data come from a study of T-cell memory formation after mild COVID-19. V dropped 2 bases and J dropped 7 bases, with 13 bases sitting between them. The CDR3 is 14 amino acids. Germline V gene lookup returns CDR1 KGHDR and CDR2 SFDVKD.

The sequenced sample was PBMCs or a T cell subset sorted from them (not recorded which). This chain links TRBV24-1 with TRBJ1-2; D ambiguous. The clonotype comes from an adult woman who had mild COVID-19 (a few samples of this study predate the infection). Cell type and time point are not known. The CDR3 loop reads CATSDSVPHAGYTF. CDR3 nucleotides: TGTGCCACCAGTGATTCAGTTCCCCACGCTGGCTACACCTTC.